Below, 19 T cell receptor beta chains from the same sample are listed, as sequenced in a study of OX40 agonist ivuxolimab in advanced cancers. Clones were read by immunoSEQ multiplex PCR, and TCRdb kept only the in-frame ones, dropping some. The sample includes approximately 100,000 clones, roughly 88% of them seen just once. The specimen was CD4+ or CD8+ T cells sorted from blood, collected in a trial of the OX40 agonist ivuxolimab. These receptors were collected from an adult with an advanced solid tumor such as melanoma, head and neck, liver or kidney cancer.

The chain has TRBV25-1 and TRBJ1-1; possible D gene TRBD1, 6 bases. The CDR3 is 15 residues long. Trimming took 5 bases from V and 5 from J, leaving 18 bases between them. Germline V gives CDR1 MGHDK, CDR2 SYGVNS. CDR3 loop: CASSRGAGRGTEAFF. CDR3 DNA sequence: TGTGCCAGCAGTCGCGGGGCAGGGAGGGGGACTGAAGCTTTCTTT. The variable domain in full, with the rest retrieved from reference TRBV25-1 and TRBJ1-1, is EADIYQTPRYLVIGTGKKITLECSQTMGHDKMYWYQQDPGMELHLIHYSYGVNSTEKGDLSSESTVSRIRTEHFPLTLESARPSHTSQYLCASSRGAGRGTEAFFGQGTRLTVV.

This rearrangement joins TRBV15 to TRBJ2-1, with 13 bases lining up with TRBD2. Germline V gene data show CDR1 as LNHNV and CDR2 as YYDKDF (reference sequence). J lost 8 bases, V lost 3 bases, and 7 bases had no gene match. The CDR3 sequence is 16 residues long. The CDR3, as DNA: TGTGCCACCAGCAGTGGACTAGCGGGAGTTAACTATGAGCAGTTCTTC. Its translation: CATSSGLAGVNYEQFF.

This clone is a singleton in its sample. The genes are TRBV9 and TRBJ1-2; D might be TRBD1 (5 bases). Germline V CDR1 and CDR2: SGDLS, YYNGEE. V was pared by 4 bases and J by 3 bases, with 19 bases between. The CDR3 loop spans 16 amino acids. This CDR3 reads CASSPSRGVRDYGYTF. CDR3 DNA sequence: TGTGCCAGCAGCCCGAGCCGGGGCGTTAGGGACTATGGCTACACCTTC.

The rearrangement joins TRBV19 to TRBJ2-1; the D gene is possibly TRBD2 (6 bases). CDR3 length: 17 amino acids. V was clipped by 0 bases and J by 5 bases, with 17 bases between them. Germline CDR1 and CDR2: LNHDA and SQIVND (reference sequence). Written as DNA, the CDR3 is TGTGCCAGTAGTATAGATCTATCAGCGGGTCACCACAATGAGCAGTTCTTC. Its protein product is CASSIDLSAGHHNEQFF.

The chain is built from TRBV14 and TRBJ1-5; D not certain. With 0 bases removed from V and 5 bases from J, the gap between germline ends came to 5 bases. Germline values: CDR1 SGHDN, CDR2 FVKESK. CDR3 length equals 13 residues. CDR3 sequence (DNA): TGTGCCAGCAGCCAAGAGGAGCATCAGCCCCAGCATTTT. This translates into CASSQEEHQPQHF.

The chain is built from TRBV7-3 and TRBJ2-1, with D possibly matching TRBD1 (6 bases). This CDR3 has 14 residues. V was trimmed by 0 bases and J by 10 bases, leaving 13 bases between them. The germline CDR1 and CDR2 sequences are SGHTA and FQGTGA. DNA for the CDR3: TGTGCCAGCAGCTTAACTGACAAGAGGGGGGAGCAGTTCTTC. This encodes CASSLTDKRGEQFF.

This chain joins TRBV7-9 and TRBJ2-5; 7 positions agree with TRBD1. V gave up 5 bases and J gave up 5 bases; unmatched junction bases: 11. The CDR3 is 15 residues long. Germline V CDR1 and CDR2: SEHNR, FQNEAQ (reference sequence). For the CDR3, the DNA is TGTGCCAGCAGCCAGGGACAGATCGGCGGGGAGACCCAGTACTTC. It translates to CASSQGQIGGETQYF.

The V gene is TRBV11-3, the J gene TRBJ2-5; a possible D gene is TRBD2 (5 bases). The CDR3 runs 15 residues. The germline V gene has CDR1 SGHNT and CDR2 YENEEA. Trimming stripped 1 base from V and 2 bases from J, with 11 bases between. CDR3 in DNA: TGTGCCAGCAGCTTAGGGGCGGGTATTCAAGAGACCCAGTACTTC. It yields the protein CASSLGAGIQETQYF.

The V gene is TRBV7-2, the J gene TRBJ2-7; no firm D call. Germline V gives CDR1 SGHTA, CDR2 FQGNSA. The CDR3 covers 15 residues. Trimming took off 5 bases at V and 5 bases at J, with 19 bases between the two ends. The CDR3 loop is CASSPLWQRFDEQYF. CDR3 coding DNA: TGTGCCAGCAGCCCCCTCTGGCAGCGTTTCGACGAGCAGTACTTC.

The J gene is TRBJ2-5, the V gene TRBV21-1; TRBD2, the D gene given by the table, was not confirmed from the DNA. TRBV21-1 is annotated as a pseudogene. The CDR3 is 14 residues long. The CDR3 DNA is TGTGCCAGCAGCATGAGGTTGTGTGTAGAGACCCAGTACTTC. Protein: CASSMRLCVETQYF.

The chain couples TRBV2 to TRBJ1-2; 9 bases match TRBD1. This CDR3 spans 14 amino acids. After removal of 7 bases from V and 3 bases from J, the junction contained 6 bases not matched to a gene. Germline V gives CDR1 SNHLY, CDR2 FYNNEI. CDR3 loop: CASNRDRDDYGYTF. CDR3 DNA sequence: TGTGCCAGCAATCGGGACAGGGACGACTATGGCTACACCTTC.

This clone was observed once. The V call is TRBV6-6, the J call TRBJ2-7; 8 positions agree with TRBD1. The germline V gene encodes CDR1 MNHNY and CDR2 SVGAGI (reference sequence). The CDR3 has 15 residues. The V gene end was trimmed by 4 bases and the J gene end by 3 bases; junction bases not matched to a gene: 8. For the CDR3, the DNA is TGTGCCAGCAGTTTCCCCAACAGGGGGAGCTACGAGCAGTACTTC. It specifies CASSFPNRGSYEQYF.

The V call is TRBV6-1, the J call TRBJ1-2; a weak D match, TRBD1 (5 bases). Germline loops: CDR1 MNHNS, CDR2 SASEGT. With 6 bases removed from V and 5 bases from J, the gap between germline ends came to 13 bases. This CDR3 has 13 amino acids. The DNA of the CDR3 is TGTGCCAGCAGGTTAATGACAGTTTATGGCTACACCTTC. Translation gives CASRLMTVYGYTF.

This chain joins TRBV10-3 and TRBJ2-7, with TRBD2 matching over 8 bases. The CDR3 contains 13 residues. Germline values: CDR1 ENHRY, CDR2 SYGVKD. J was trimmed by 4 bases and V by 10 bases; bases with no gene match: 9. The CDR3 spells CATQLAAQYEQYF. The CDR3 region has the DNA TGTGCCACCCAACTAGCGGCCCAGTACGAGCAGTACTTC.

The chain links TRBV6-5 to TRBJ1-1; D gene unclear. This CDR3 comprises 11 residues. Per the germline V gene, CDR1 is MNHEY and CDR2 is SVGAGI. V shed 5 bases and J shed 3 bases, with 4 bases lying between them. CDR3 in amino acids: CASSRDTEAFF. CDR3 nucleotides: TGTGCCAGCAGTCGAGACACTGAAGCTTTCTTT.

This chain uses TRBV19 with TRBJ1-5, with a possible D match to TRBD1 (5 bases). The CDR3 is made up of 17 amino acids. Germline values: CDR1 LNHDA, CDR2 SQIVND (reference sequence). V lost 6 bases to trimming and J lost 1 base, with 19 bases between them. In DNA, the CDR3 is TGTGCCAGTAGAGGGGCTGGGGCAGGACTGAGCAATCAGCCCCAGCATTTT. Amino acids: CASRGAGAGLSNQPQHF.

This clone was recorded once. The genes are TRBV15 and TRBJ2-5; the D gene is possibly TRBD2 (6 bases). Germline-derived CDR1 and CDR2 are LNHNV and YYDKDF (reference sequence). The length of the CDR3 is 15 residues. Trimming cost V 0 bases and J 4 bases, with 12 bases left between them. DNA for the CDR3: TGTGCCACCAGCAGAGATGCAGGGCGGGGAGAGACCCAGTACTTC. Translated: CATSRDAGRGETQYF.

The chain couples TRBV10-2 to TRBJ1-1, with a possible D match to TRBD1 (5 bases). Trimming removed 6 bases from V and 11 bases from J, with 13 bases in between. CDR3 length: 11 amino acids. The germline gives CDR1 WSHSY, CDR2 SAAADI. Here the CDR3 reads CASRGTELAFF. CDR3 sequence (DNA): TGCGCCAGCAGAGGGACTGAGTTGGCTTTCTTT.

The chain recombines TRBV18 with TRBJ2-2; the match to TRBD1 covers 8 bases. V lost 2 bases and J lost 5; bases outside the gene matches: 13. Germline values: CDR1 KGHSH, CDR2 LQKENI. This CDR3 has 18 amino acids. In DNA, the CDR3 is TGTGCCAGCTCACCATCGACAGGGGTTGGACCTAGTACCGGGGAGCTGTTTTTT. Protein: CASSPSTGVGPSTGELFF.